This TCR beta chain was sequenced during a study of OX40 agonist ivuxolimab in advanced cancers. On the study more broadly: Anti-PD-1, anti-PD-L1 or anti-CTLA-4 therapy given earlier was allowed, and 35% to 50% had some.

Concerning this clone: Its antigen remains unidentified.

The assay was immunoSEQ multiplex PCR, and TCRdb's table has in-frame clones only and misses some. The sample has 30,000 to 35,000 clones, 75% to 90% seen once. The ends lost 3 bases at V and 7 bases at J; junction bases unmatched: 3. The CDR3 covers 15 residues. Germline V CDR1 and CDR2: MDHEN, SYDVKM. Study-wide findings and caveats: At 0.1 to 3.0 mg/kg and by week 6, clonal expansion occurred in CD4+ and CD8+ blood T cells. In general, CD8+ T cells held more expanded clones than CD4+ did, on average.

The chain couples TRBV28 to TRBJ2-1; 13 nucleotides line up with TRBD2. The receptor was derived from an adult with an advanced solid tumor such as melanoma, head and neck, liver or kidney cancer. Here the sequenced sample was CD4+ or CD8+ T cells sorted from blood, taken in a trial of the OX40 agonist ivuxolimab. CDR3 sequence (DNA): TGTGCCAGCAGTTTCGGACTAGCGGGAGAGAATGAGCAGTTCTTC. It yields the protein CASSFGLAGENEQFF. The whole variable domain, filled in from reference TRBV28 and TRBJ2-1, reads DVKVTQSSRYLVKRTGEKVFLECVQDMDHENMFWYRQDPGLGLRLIYFSYDVKMKEKGDIPEGYSVSREKKERFSLILESASTNQTSMYLCASSFGLAGENEQFFGPGTRLTVL.